This T cell receptor (beta chain) was profiled in a study of cytomegalovirus exposure and HLA in healthy donors. Whole-study findings and limits: In a later analysis, the majority of CMV-associated beta chains seemingly showed HLA restriction. Some segments of the V type, notably TRBV6-2 and TRBV6-3, were excluded as indistinguishable.

Points on this clone: Its antigen is still unknown. The sample contains more than one DNA sequence encoding this CDR3.

PCR used 60 Vbeta primers and 13 Jbeta primers. TCRdb's copy holds only in-frame clones and misses some; the assay was immunoSEQ multiplex PCR. The sample holds some 110,000 clones, about 70% seen once. V lost 1 base and J 8 bases, leaving 20 bases between the germline ends. Germline-derived CDR1 and CDR2 are LGHNA and YNFKEQ. The CDR3 covers 16 residues. This clonotype originated in a female donor in good health and CMV-seronegative. The sequenced sample was PBMCs. This rearrangement joins TRBV4-2 to TRBJ1-1, with D tentatively TRBD1 (6 bases). DNA for the CDR3: TGTGCCAGCAGCCAAGGAGGTAACAGGGTGGGGGCCGAAGCTTTCTTT. Its translation: CASSQGGNRVGAEAFF.